This T cell receptor (beta chain) was recorded in a study of cytomegalovirus exposure and HLA in healthy donors. Across the whole study: The same platform used for the 600 to 750 first-cohort repertoires was also used for the 100 to 150 validation repertoires, as a later analysis reported.

These donors were members of the roughly 120-subject validation cohort, a group separate from the roughly 670-subject first cohort. Overall study findings and caveats: Most observed TCR sequences were rare, whereas some public TCRs were detected in many donors. In vitro data verified three CMV-associated chains as specific for CMV antigens.

Comments on this clone: Its antigen is unknown.

Generated by immunoSEQ multiplex PCR, the TCRdb table keeps only in-frame clones and is missing some. The repertoire includes about 220,000 clones, 85% to 95% of them detected once, and more than 0.85% sits in the top ten. CDR3 length: 13 residues. Germline V gene data show CDR1 as MNHEY and CDR2 as SVGAGI. Trimming shortened V by 5 bases and J by 5 bases, and 13 bases separated the two germline ends. The specimen sequenced was PBMCs. V gene TRBV6-5 combines with J gene TRBJ2-7; D may be TRBD1 (6 bases). The clonotype originates from a woman younger than 30 in good health and CMV-seronegative. Written as DNA, the CDR3 is TGTGCCAGCAGTCTCAGGGGTGTCCACGAGCAGTACTTC. It yields the protein CASSLRGVHEQYF.